Presented here are 16 T cell receptor beta chains from one specimen sequenced in a study. TCRdb fed the RT-PCR reads into MiXCR, producing one record per CDR3 protein. The table has about 680,000 distinct CDR3 sequences, about 14% seen once. The sample consisted of memory CD4+ T cells from blood. The receptors come from a female donor in good health, serving as a healthy control.

This chain connects TRBV20-1 to TRBJ2-5, with a weak D call TRBD2 (5 bases). Trimming left V 5 bases short and J 5 bases short, with 12 bases between. This CDR3 has 12 amino acids. The germline V gene has CDR1 DFQATT and CDR2 SNEGSKA (reference sequence). The CDR3 is CSAPTTGETQYF. The DNA of the CDR3 is TGCAGTGCTCCTACCACGGGGGAGACCCAGTACTTC.

V is TRBV15 and J is TRBJ1-2; possible D gene TRBD1, 6 bases. The germline V gene has CDR1 LNHNV and CDR2 YYDKDF (reference sequence). V was cut by 5 bases and J by 6 bases, with 19 bases left in between. CDR3 length: 15 residues. The CDR3 is CATSGSLGAGHGYTF. The CDR3 DNA reads TGTGCCACCAGCGGATCCCTGGGGGCAGGGCATGGCTACACCTTC.

This clonotype was seen at least ten times. The genes are TRBV6-5 and TRBJ2-1; D gene unclear. Trimming stripped 4 bases from V and 0 bases from J, with 10 bases between. Germline V gives CDR1 MNHEY, CDR2 SVGAGI. The CDR3 loop spans 15 amino acids. The CDR3 is CASSFRPDSYNEQFF. The CDR3 coding sequence is TGTGCCAGCAGTTTCCGTCCCGACTCCTACAATGAGCAGTTCTTC.

This clonotype was picked up many times. This rearrangement joins TRBV4-3 to TRBJ1-2; D unresolved. With 0 bases removed from V and 4 bases from J, the gap between germline ends came to 15 bases. The germline V gene has CDR1 LGHNA and CDR2 YSLEER. The CDR3 sequence is 16 residues long. CDR3 nucleotides: TGCGCCAGCAGCCAAGATCGGGAAGGGATGATCTATGGCTACACCTTC. It yields the protein CASSQDREGMIYGYTF.

In this sample, this clonotype turned up a few times. The chain couples TRBV12-3 or TRBV12-4 to TRBJ2-3, with D possibly being TRBD2 (6 bases). V lost 6 bases and J lost 4, with 17 bases in between. The CDR3 consists of 15 residues. The CDR3 protein is CASRIGGSSADTQYF. The CDR3 coding sequence is TGTGCCAGCAGGATTGGGGGGAGTAGCGCAGATACGCAGTATTTT.

This clonotype was seen just once. V gene TRBV3-1 combines with J gene TRBJ1-4; D unclear. The CDR3 contains 13 residues. V was cut by 3 bases and J by 11 bases, with 13 bases left in between. Germline V gene sequence: CDR1 LGHDT, CDR2 YNNKEL (reference sequence). The CDR3 DNA is TGTGCCAGCAGCCATACTCAAGGACCTAAACTGTTTTTT. It is translated as CASSHTQGPKLFF.

This clonotype has a count of ten or more. The rearrangement joins TRBV5-1 to TRBJ1-3; no clear D gene. This CDR3 has 14 residues. Trimming cost V 2 bases and J 0 bases, with 6 bases left between them. Germline CDR1 SGHRS, CDR2 YFSETQ. In DNA, the CDR3 is TGCGCCAGCAGCTTTGGCAACTCTGGAAACACCATATATTTT. Encoded protein: CASSFGNSGNTIYF.

About this clonotype itself: This may arise from a read error, as a much more abundant clone is one base away. The chain has TRBV29-1 and TRBJ1-5; no reliable D call. Trimming removed 6 bases from V and 6 bases from J, with 15 bases in between. The CDR3 is 13 residues long. The germline CDR1 and CDR2 sequences are SQVTM and ANQGSEA. The CDR3 spells CSVLTEVAQPQHF. DNA for the CDR3: TGCAGCGTCCTCACAGAGGTGGCTCAGCCCCAGCATTTT.

This clonotype was observed a handful of times. The rearrangement uses TRBV7-3 and TRBJ2-7; 9 bases are a match to TRBD2. V lost 1 base and J lost 6; bases outside the gene matches: 16. CDR3 size: 18 residues. Per germline, CDR1 SGHTA and CDR2 FQGTGA. CDR3 in amino acids: CASSLMGGASGIGFEQYF. In nucleotides, the CDR3 is TGTGCCAGCAGCTTAATGGGGGGCGCTAGCGGGATCGGCTTCGAGCAGTACTTC.

This chain links TRBV11-2 with TRBJ2-7, with 9 nucleotides matching TRBD2. This CDR3 region has 15 residues. V shed 3 bases and J 2 bases; nucleotides not matched to a gene: 5. Germline-derived CDR1 and CDR2 are SGHAT and FQNNGV. CDR3: CASSFRLAATYEQYF. CDR3 in DNA: TGTGCCAGCAGCTTCCGACTAGCGGCAACCTACGAGCAGTACTTC.

The rearrangement uses TRBV20-1 and TRBJ2-5, with D maybe TRBD2 (6 bases). Between the trimmed V and J ends, which lost 2 bases and 2 bases, there was a span of 12 bases. The CDR3 loop spans 14 amino acids. Germline CDR1 is DFQATT and CDR2 is SNEGSKA (reference sequence). CDR3 amino acids: CSARSGSGQETQYF. CDR3 DNA: TGCAGTGCTAGATCCGGGAGTGGGCAAGAGACCCAGTACTTC.

This clonotype came up many times. The J gene is TRBJ2-1, the V gene TRBV5-1, with D perhaps given as TRBD1 or TRBD2 (5 bases each). Germline V CDR1 and CDR2: SGHRS, YFSETQ. The CDR3 contains 14 residues. With 4 bases removed from V and 5 bases from J, the gap between germline ends came to 13 bases. CDR3 bases: TGCGCCAGCAGCCACCGGGACCAGGACAATGAGCAGTTCTTC. Protein sequence: CASSHRDQDNEQFF. The whole variable domain, remainder taken from reference TRBV5-1 and TRBJ2-1, is KAGVTQTPRYLIKTRGQQVTLSCSPISGHRSVSWYQQTPGQGLQFLFEYFSETQRNKGNFPGRFSGRQFSNSRSEMNVSTLELGDSALYLCASSHRDQDNEQFFGPGTRLTVL.

This clonotype is a singleton in its sample. This chain uses TRBV21-1 with TRBJ1-6; the table's D call, TRBD1, has no DNA check behind it. TRBV21-1 is a recognized pseudogene. There are 16 residues in the CDR3. CDR3 sequence (DNA): TGTGCCAGCAGCAAAAGAGGAGACCCAGGGGGTTCACCCCTCCACTTT. It yields the protein CASSKRGDPGGSPLHF.

This clonotype appeared many times. V gene TRBV6-5 combines with J gene TRBJ1-2; weak D call: TRBD1 (6 bases). Germline V gene lookup returns CDR1 MNHEY and CDR2 SVGAGI. The CDR3 is 15 amino acids. V was trimmed by 6 bases and J by 2 bases, leaving 16 bases between them. CDR3 amino acids: CASSPLVRGNYGYTF. CDR3 nucleotides: TGTGCCAGCAGCCCCTTGGTCAGGGGAAACTATGGCTACACCTTC.

This clonotype came up many times. This chain's CDR3 is CASSLSGDSYNEQFF. The CDR3 region has the DNA TGTGCCAGCAGCTTAAGCGGAGACTCCTACAATGAGCAGTTCTTC. The V gene is TRBV7-2, the J gene TRBJ2-1, with a weak D call TRBD2 (5 bases). With 2 bases removed from V and 0 bases from J, the gap between germline ends came to 8 bases. The CDR3 is 15 residues long. Germline values: CDR1 SGHTA, CDR2 FQGNSA.

At least ten counts were recorded for this clonotype. This chain uses TRBV4-3 with TRBJ1-6, with 7 bases lining up with TRBD1. This CDR3 contains 17 residues. Looked up from germline, CDR1 is LGHNA and CDR2 is YSLEER. The V gene end was trimmed by 0 bases and the J gene end by 6 bases; junction bases not matched to a gene: 8. For the CDR3, the DNA is TGCGCCAGCAGCCAAGAACACAGGGGATATTCTAATTCACCCCTCCACTTT. It translates to CASSQEHRGYSNSPLHF.